This T cell receptor beta chain was recorded in a study of naive and memory T cell subsets. The study's findings and limits: No ground truth validated the naive and memory repertoire findings. Naive repertoires, especially CD8, held a few larger clonotypes, possibly memory cells re-expressing CD45RA.

Overnight CMV lysate stimulation of fresh PBMCs defined donor CMV status by CD4+ IFNgamma. V was clipped by 3 bases and J by 1 base, with 6 bases between them. Per germline, CDR1 SQVTM and CDR2 ANQGSEA. The CDR3 spans 12 residues. The sample holds a few counts of this clonotype. Its antigen is currently unknown. Two oligonucleotides, mixed equimolar, formed the beta constant-region primer covering TRBC1 and TRBC2. Four rounds of PCR amplified the ligated cDNA using nested alpha and beta constant-region primers plus SP2. From the UMI-ligation and nested PCR reads, TCRdb called clonotypes with MiXCR, one entry per CDR3 protein. The repertoire consists of approximately 140,000 distinct CDR3 sequences, with about 20% occurring once and the leading ten covering about 0.57%.

V and J are TRBV29-1 and TRBJ1-1; D gene ambiguous. This receptor was identified in a human donor in good health. Source material: naive CD8+ T cells from blood. The CDR3 DNA follows: TGCAGCGTTGAGGCGGAGAACACTGAAGCTTTCTTT. Translation: CSVEAENTEAFF.